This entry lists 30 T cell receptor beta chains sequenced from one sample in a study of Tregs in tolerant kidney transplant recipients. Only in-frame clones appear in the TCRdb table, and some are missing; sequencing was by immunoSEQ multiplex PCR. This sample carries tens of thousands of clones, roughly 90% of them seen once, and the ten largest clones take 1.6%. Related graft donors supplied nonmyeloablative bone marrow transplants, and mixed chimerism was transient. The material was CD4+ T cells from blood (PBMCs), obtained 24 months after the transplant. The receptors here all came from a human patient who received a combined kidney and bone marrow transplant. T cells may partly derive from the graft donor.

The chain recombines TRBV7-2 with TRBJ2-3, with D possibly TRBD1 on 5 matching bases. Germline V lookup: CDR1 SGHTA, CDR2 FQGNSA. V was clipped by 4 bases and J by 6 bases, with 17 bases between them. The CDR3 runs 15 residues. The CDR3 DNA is TGTGCCAGCAGCTCTGTCTCGGGCCCAGGGGATACGCAGTATTTT. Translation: CASSSVSGPGDTQYF.

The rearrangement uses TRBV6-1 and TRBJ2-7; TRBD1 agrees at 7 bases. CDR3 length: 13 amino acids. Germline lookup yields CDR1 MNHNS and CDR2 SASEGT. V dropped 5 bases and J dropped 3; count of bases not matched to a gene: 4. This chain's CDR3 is CASSRDRLYEQYF. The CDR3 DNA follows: TGTGCCAGCAGTCGGGACAGACTCTACGAGCAGTACTTC.

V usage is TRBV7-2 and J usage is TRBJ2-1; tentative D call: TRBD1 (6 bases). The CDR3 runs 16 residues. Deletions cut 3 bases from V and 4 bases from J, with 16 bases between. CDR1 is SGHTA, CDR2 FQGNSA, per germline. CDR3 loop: CASSFQRQDIYNEQFF. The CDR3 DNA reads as TGTGCCAGCAGCTTCCAAAGACAGGACATTTACAATGAGCAGTTCTTC.

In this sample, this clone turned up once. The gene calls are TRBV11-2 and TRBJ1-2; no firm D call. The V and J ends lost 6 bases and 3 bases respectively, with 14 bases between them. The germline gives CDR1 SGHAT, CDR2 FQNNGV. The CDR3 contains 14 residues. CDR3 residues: CASSSAGIHYGYTF. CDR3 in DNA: TGTGCCAGCAGTTCCGCCGGGATCCACTATGGCTACACCTTC.

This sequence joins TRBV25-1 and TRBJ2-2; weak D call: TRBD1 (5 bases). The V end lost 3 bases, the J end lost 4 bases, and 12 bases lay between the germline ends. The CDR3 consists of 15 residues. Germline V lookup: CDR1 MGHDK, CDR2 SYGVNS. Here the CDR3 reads CASSEPGLRTGELFF. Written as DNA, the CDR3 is TGTGCCAGCAGTGAGCCAGGGCTTCGCACCGGGGAGCTGTTTTTT.

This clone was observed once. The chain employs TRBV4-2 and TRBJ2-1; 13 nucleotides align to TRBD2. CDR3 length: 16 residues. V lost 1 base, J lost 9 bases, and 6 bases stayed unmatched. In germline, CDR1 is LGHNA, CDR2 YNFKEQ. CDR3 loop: CASSQGTSGSPPEQFF. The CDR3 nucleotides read TGTGCCAGCAGCCAAGGGACTAGCGGGAGTCCACCTGAGCAGTTCTTC.

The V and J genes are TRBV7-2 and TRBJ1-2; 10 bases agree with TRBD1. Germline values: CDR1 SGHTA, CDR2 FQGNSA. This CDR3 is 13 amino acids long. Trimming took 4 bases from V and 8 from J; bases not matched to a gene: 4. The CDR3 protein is CASSSRTGGGYTF. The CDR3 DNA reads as TGTGCCAGCAGCTCCCGGACAGGGGGAGGCTACACCTTC.

This chain's CDR3 is CASSLSGGQETEAFF. CDR3 DNA sequence: TGCGCCAGCAGCTTATCAGGGGGTCAGGAGACTGAAGCTTTCTTT. The chain is built from TRBV5-1 and TRBJ1-1; 7 nucleotides agree with TRBD1. Per the germline V gene, CDR1 is SGHRS and CDR2 is YFSETQ. The ends lost 2 bases at V and 5 bases at J; junction bases unmatched: 9. The length of the CDR3 is 15 residues.

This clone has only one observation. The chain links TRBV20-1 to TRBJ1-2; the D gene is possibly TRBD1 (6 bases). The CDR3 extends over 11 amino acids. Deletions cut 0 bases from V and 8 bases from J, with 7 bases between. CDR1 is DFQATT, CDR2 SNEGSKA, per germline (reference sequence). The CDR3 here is CSARDRGGYTF. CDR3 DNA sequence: TGCAGTGCTAGAGATAGGGGGGGCTACACCTTC.

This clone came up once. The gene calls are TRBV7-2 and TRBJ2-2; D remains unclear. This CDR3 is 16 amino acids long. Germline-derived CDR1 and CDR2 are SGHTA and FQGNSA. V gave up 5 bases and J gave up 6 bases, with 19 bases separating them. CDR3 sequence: CASSLGSGVGSGELFF. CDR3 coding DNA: TGTGCCAGCAGCCTAGGGTCCGGCGTCGGGTCCGGGGAGCTGTTTTTT.

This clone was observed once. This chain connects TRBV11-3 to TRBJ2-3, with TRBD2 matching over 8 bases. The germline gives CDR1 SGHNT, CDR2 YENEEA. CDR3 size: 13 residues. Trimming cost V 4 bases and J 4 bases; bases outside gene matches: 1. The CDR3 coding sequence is TGTGCCAGCAGCTGGACTAGCCCAGATACGCAGTATTTT. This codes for CASSWTSPDTQYF. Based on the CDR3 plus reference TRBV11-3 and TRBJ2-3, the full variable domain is EAGVVQSPRYKIIEKKQPVAFWCNPISGHNTLYWYLQNLGQGPELLIRYENEEAVDDSQLPKDRFSAERLKGVDSTLKIQPAELGDSAVYLCASSWTSPDTQYFGPGTRLTVL.

CDR3 in amino acids: CASSVLEAEQFF. CDR3 coding DNA: TGTGCCAGCAGCGTGCTGGAGGCTGAGCAGTTCTTC. The gene calls are TRBV11-3 and TRBJ2-1; a weak D match, TRBD2 (5 bases). Trimming shortened V by 5 bases and J by 9 bases, and 11 bases separated the two germline ends. This CDR3 contains 12 residues. Germline V lookup: CDR1 SGHNT, CDR2 YENEEA.

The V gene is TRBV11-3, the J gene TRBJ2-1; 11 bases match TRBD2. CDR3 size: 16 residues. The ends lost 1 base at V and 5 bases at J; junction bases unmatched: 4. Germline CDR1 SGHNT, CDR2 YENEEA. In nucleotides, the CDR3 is TGTGCCAGCAGCTTAGTTGGGACTAGCGGAGACAATGAGCAGTTCTTC. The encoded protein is CASSLVGTSGDNEQFF.

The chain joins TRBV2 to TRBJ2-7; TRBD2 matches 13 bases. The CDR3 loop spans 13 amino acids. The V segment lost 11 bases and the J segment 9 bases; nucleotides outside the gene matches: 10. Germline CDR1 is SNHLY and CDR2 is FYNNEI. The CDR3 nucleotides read TGTGCCGGCGGACTAGCGGGGGCTTGGGGGCAGTACTTC. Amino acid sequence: CAGGLAGAWGQYF.

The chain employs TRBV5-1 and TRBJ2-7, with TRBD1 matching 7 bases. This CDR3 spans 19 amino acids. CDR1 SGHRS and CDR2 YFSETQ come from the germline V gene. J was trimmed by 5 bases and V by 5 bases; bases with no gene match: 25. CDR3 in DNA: TGCGCCAGCAGTCAGAACCCAGGGGGACAGATAACCACACACGACGAGCAGTACTTC. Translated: CASSQNPGGQITTHDEQYF.

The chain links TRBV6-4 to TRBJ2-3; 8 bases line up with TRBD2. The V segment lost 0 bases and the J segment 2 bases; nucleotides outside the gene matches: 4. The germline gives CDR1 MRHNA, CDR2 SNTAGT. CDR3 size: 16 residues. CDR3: CASSDSGGGTTDTQYF. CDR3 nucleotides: TGTGCCAGCAGTGACTCAGGCGGGGGGACCACAGATACGCAGTATTTT.

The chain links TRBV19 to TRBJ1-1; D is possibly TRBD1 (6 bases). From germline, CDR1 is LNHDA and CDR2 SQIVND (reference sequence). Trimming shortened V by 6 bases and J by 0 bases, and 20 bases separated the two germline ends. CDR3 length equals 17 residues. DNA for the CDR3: TGTGCCAGTAGGGGACACCCGGTAATCGAAATGAACACTGAAGCTTTCTTT. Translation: CASRGHPVIEMNTEAFF.

The CDR3 coding sequence is TGTGCCAGCAGTTACGACAGGGAACCTAACAATGAGCAGTTCTTC. It specifies CASSYDREPNNEQFF. The chain has TRBV6-5 and TRBJ2-1, with TRBD1 matching 7 bases. This CDR3 has 15 amino acids. The V and J ends lost 2 bases and 5 bases, in that order; junction bases with no gene match: 6. Per germline, CDR1 MNHEY and CDR2 SVGAGI.

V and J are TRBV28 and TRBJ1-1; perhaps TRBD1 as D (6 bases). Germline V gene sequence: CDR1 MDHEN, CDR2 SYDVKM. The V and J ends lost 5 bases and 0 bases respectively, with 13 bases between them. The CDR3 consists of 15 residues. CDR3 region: CASSGIRGVNTEAFF. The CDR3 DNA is TGTGCCAGCAGTGGGATCAGGGGAGTGAACACTGAAGCTTTCTTT.

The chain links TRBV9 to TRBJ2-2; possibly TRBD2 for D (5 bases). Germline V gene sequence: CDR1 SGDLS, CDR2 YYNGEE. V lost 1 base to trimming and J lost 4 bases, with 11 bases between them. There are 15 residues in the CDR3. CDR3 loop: CASSVTASGTGELFF. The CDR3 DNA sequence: TGTGCCAGCAGCGTAACAGCGAGCGGCACCGGGGAGCTGTTTTTT.

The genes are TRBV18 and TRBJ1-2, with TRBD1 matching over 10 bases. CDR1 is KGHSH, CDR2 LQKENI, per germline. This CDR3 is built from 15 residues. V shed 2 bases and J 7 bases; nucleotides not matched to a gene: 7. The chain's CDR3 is CASSPIRDRGGGYTF. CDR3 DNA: TGTGCCAGCTCACCAATCCGGGACAGGGGTGGTGGCTACACCTTC.

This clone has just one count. The CDR3 is CASSITRTSGRGMYF. CDR3 coding DNA: TGTGCCAGTAGTATAACACGGACTAGCGGGAGGGGCATGTACTTC. The chain couples TRBV19 to TRBJ2-5; TRBD2 agrees at 15 bases. Germline V gene lookup returns CDR1 LNHDA and CDR2 SQIVND (reference sequence). CDR3 size: 15 residues. After removal of 2 bases from V and 13 bases from J, the junction contained 8 bases not matched to a gene.

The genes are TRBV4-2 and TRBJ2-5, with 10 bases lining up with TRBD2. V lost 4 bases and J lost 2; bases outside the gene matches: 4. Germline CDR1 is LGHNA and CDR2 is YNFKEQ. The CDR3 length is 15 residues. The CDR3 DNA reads TGTGCCAGCAGCCCAGGGACTAGCGATCAAGAGACCCAGTACTTC. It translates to CASSPGTSDQETQYF.

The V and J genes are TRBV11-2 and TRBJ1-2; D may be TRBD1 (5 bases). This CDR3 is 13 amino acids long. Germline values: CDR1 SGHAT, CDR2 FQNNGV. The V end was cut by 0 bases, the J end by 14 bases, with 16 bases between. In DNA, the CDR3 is TGTGCCAGCAGCTTAGATCGACAGCTCTTGGGGACCTTC. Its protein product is CASSLDRQLLGTF. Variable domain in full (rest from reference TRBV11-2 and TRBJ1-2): EAGVAQSPRYKIIEKRQSVAFWCNPISGHATLYWYQQILGQGPKLLIQFQNNGVVDDSQLPKDRFSAERLKGVDSTLKIQPAKLEDSAVYLCASSLDRQLLGTFGSGTRLTVV.

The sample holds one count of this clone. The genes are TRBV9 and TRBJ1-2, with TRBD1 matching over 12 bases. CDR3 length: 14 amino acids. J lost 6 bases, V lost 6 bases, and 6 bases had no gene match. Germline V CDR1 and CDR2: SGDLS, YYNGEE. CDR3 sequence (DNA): TGTGCCAGCACCCCGGGACAGGGGGCCGATGGCTACACCTTC. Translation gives CASTPGQGADGYTF.

Written as DNA, the CDR3 is TGCGCCAGCAGCTTGGACAGGTCCGACACCGGGGAGCTGTTTTTT. This gives the protein CASSLDRSDTGELFF. The chain links TRBV5-1 to TRBJ2-2, with TRBD1 as a possible D gene (5 bases). CDR1 is SGHRS, CDR2 YFSETQ, per germline. Trimming removed 0 bases at V and 3 bases at J, with 9 bases between. The CDR3 loop spans 15 amino acids.

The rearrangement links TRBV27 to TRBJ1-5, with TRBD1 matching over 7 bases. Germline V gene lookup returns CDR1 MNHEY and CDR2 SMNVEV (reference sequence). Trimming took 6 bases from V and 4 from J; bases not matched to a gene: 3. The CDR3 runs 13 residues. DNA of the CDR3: TGTGCCAGCAGGGACAGGCGGAATCAGCCCCAGCATTTT. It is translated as CASRDRRNQPQHF.

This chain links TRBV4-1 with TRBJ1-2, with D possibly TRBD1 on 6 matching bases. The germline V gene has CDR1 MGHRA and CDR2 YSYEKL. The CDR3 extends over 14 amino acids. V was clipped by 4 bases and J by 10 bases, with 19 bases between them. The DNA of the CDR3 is TGCGCCAGCAGCCGCTCAAGGGACATTCTCCCCTACACCTTC. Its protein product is CASSRSRDILPYTF.

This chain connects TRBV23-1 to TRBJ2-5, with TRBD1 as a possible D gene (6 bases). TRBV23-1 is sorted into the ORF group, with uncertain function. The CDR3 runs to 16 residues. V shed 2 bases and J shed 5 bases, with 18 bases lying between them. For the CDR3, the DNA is TGCGCCAGCAGTCAACGTACCGCCACTAGGGGGGAGACCCAGTACTTC. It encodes CASSQRTATRGETQYF.

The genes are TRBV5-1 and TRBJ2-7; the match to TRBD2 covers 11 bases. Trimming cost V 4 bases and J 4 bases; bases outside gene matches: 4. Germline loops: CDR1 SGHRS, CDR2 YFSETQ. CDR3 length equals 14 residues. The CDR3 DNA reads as TGCGCCAGCAGCCAGGGACTAGCGGCATACGAGCAGTACTTC. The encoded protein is CASSQGLAAYEQYF.